The clone carrying this T cell receptor (beta chain) was seen a handful of times. Its antigen is as yet unknown. These data come from a study of beta chain features in type 1 diabetes. Regarding the study as a whole: In all four CD4+ subsets, TCRB CDR3 length was significantly, moderately reduced in type 1 diabetes.

Sequenced material consisted of expressed TCRB transcripts (all of the isolated RNA was reverse transcribed). The table came from immunoSEQ multiplex PCR; TCRdb's copy has only in-frame clones and leaves some out. The sample carries 500,000 to 650,000 clones, 9.5% to 15% recorded once. Trimming took off 8 bases at V and 4 bases at J, with 11 bases between the two ends. CDR1 LNHDA and CDR2 SQIVND come from the germline V gene (reference sequence). The CDR3 totals 13 residues. The clonotype originates from a man between 25 and 39 years old with type 1 diabetes. Sequencing was carried out using naive CD4+ T cells from blood. This rearrangement joins TRBV19 to TRBJ2-2; D unresolved. DNA of the CDR3: TGTGCCAGTCACGCACAAGGCACCGGGGAGCTGTTTTTT. Translation: CASHAQGTGELFF.